Listed here are 13 T cell receptor beta chains from one sample, sequenced in a study of metastatic and nonmetastatic thyroid tumors. Each patient went into thyroid surgery without having received any treatment. TCRdb called clones again from the PCR reads with MiXCR. The sample has about 7,000 clones; around 19% are singletons. Source material: adjacent normal tissue. The source of these receptors is a female donor with papillary thyroid cancer or a benign thyroid nodule (not recorded which). Some clones in this sample may be carry-over from other donors' samples.

This clone was observed at least ten times. A much larger clone is a single base away; this may be a read error. The sample has other DNA sequences that encode this CDR3 too. This sequence joins TRBV20-1 and TRBJ2-1, with 8 bases identical to TRBD2. The CDR3 is made up of 12 amino acids. CDR1 is DFQATT and CDR2 is SNEGSKA in the germline V gene (reference sequence). The CDR3 sequence: CRGGLVDDEQFF. CDR3 bases: TGCAGGGGGGGACTAGTTGACGATGAGCAGTTCTTC.

This clone was detected many times. Different DNA sequences within this sample yield the same CDR3. The chain couples TRBV9 to TRBJ2-2, with a possible D match to TRBD2 (6 bases). V gave up 0 bases and J gave up 6 bases, with 9 bases separating them. The CDR3 contains 14 residues. Germline V gene lookup returns CDR1 SGDLS and CDR2 YYNGEE. The CDR3 protein is CASSVAPGAGELFF. CDR3 coding DNA: TGTGCCAGCAGCGTAGCTCCGGGGGCCGGGGAGCTGTTTTTT.

This clone is medium-sized (0.01 to 0.1%). This sequence joins TRBV19 and TRBJ1-2; 8 bases are a match to TRBD1. Germline loops: CDR1 LNHDA, CDR2 SQIVND (reference sequence). The CDR3 loop spans 14 amino acids. V was clipped by 5 bases and J by 0 bases; unmatched bases: 2. The CDR3 loop reads CASSAGQANYGYTF. In DNA, the CDR3 is TGTGCCAGTAGTGCGGGACAGGCTAACTATGGCTACACCTTC.

This clone is medium-sized within its sample. The chain joins TRBV5-1 to TRBJ1-2, with a possible D match to TRBD1 (5 bases). V was pared by 2 bases and J by 3 bases, with 8 bases between. Germline assignment: CDR1 SGHRS and CDR2 YFSETQ. This CDR3 is built from 13 residues. CDR3 in amino acids: CASSFPGDYGYTF. CDR3 coding DNA: TGCGCCAGCAGCTTTCCGGGGGACTATGGCTACACCTTC.

In its sample, this clone is medium-sized (0.01 to 0.1%). Other DNA sequences from this sample encode an identical CDR3 as well. The rearrangement uses TRBV11-2 and TRBJ1-1, with no clear D. In germline, CDR1 is SGHAT, CDR2 FQNNGV. Trimming cost V 5 bases and J 3 bases, with 10 bases left between them. The CDR3 has 13 residues. The CDR3 bases are TGTGCCAGCAGCCCCTATGGGGACACTGAAGCTTTCTTT. This encodes CASSPYGDTEAFF.

This rearrangement joins TRBV11-2 to TRBJ2-3; 8 bases fit TRBD2. CDR3 length: 15 residues. Germline loops: CDR1 SGHAT, CDR2 FQNNGV. V was clipped by 5 bases and J by 2 bases; unmatched bases: 6. The CDR3 is CASSTHGGDTDTQYF. The CDR3 coding sequence is TGTGCCAGCAGCACTCACGGGGGGGACACAGATACGCAGTATTTT.

This clone is deemed medium-sized. This rearrangement joins TRBV3-1 to TRBJ1-6; D is unclear. V was clipped by 4 bases and J by 6 bases, with 10 bases between them. The CDR3 runs to 14 residues. Germline values: CDR1 LGHDT, CDR2 YNNKEL (reference sequence). The CDR3 coding sequence is TGTGCCAGCAGCCCCTCCGCCCTTAATTCACCCCTCCACTTT. Translated, it gives CASSPSALNSPLHF.

This clone was detected only a few times. The V gene is TRBV28, the J gene TRBJ2-7; D is ambiguous. The germline V gene has CDR1 MDHEN and CDR2 SYDVKM. V lost 7 bases and J lost 3, with 13 bases in between. This CDR3 has 13 residues. Here the CDR3 reads CASIGWADYEQYF. In DNA form, the CDR3 reads TGTGCCAGCATCGGTTGGGCTGACTACGAGCAGTACTTC.

CDR3 in amino acids: CSASYSGGMQETQYF. The DNA for the CDR3 is TGCAGTGCTAGTTATAGCGGGGGTATGCAAGAGACCCAGTACTTC. V is TRBV20-1 and J is TRBJ2-5; TRBD2 matches 9 bases. CDR1 is DFQATT, CDR2 SNEGSKA, per germline (reference sequence). The ends lost 3 bases at V and 2 bases at J; junction bases unmatched: 7. The CDR3 contains 15 residues.

By sample share, this clone is large. The chain links TRBV7-2 to TRBJ1-2, with D unclear. Germline V CDR1 and CDR2: SGHTA, FQGNSA. The V end was cut by 1 base, the J end by 4 bases, with 13 bases between. The CDR3 has 15 amino acids. DNA for the CDR3: TGTGCCAGCAGCTTAGAGTCCCACAGAAGCTATGGCTACACCTTC. This translates into CASSLESHRSYGYTF.

This clone was counted many times. The chain uses TRBV10-1 and TRBJ2-5; the D is unclear. Trimming shortened V by 5 bases and J by 1 base, and 8 bases separated the two germline ends. CDR1 is WNHNN, CDR2 SYGVQD, per germline (reference sequence). The CDR3 spans 13 residues. The CDR3 loop reads CASSRQAQETQYF. The CDR3, as DNA: TGCGCCAGCAGTCGGCAGGCCCAAGAGACCCAGTACTTC.

This clone was seen repeatedly, ten times or more. The chain has TRBV10-3 and TRBJ2-5, with TRBD1 matching over 8 bases. The CDR3 has 12 amino acids. The V gene's germline CDR1 is ENHRY and CDR2 SYGVKD. The trim removed 6 bases at V and 4 bases at J, leaving 1 base unmatched. The CDR3 nucleotides read TGTGCCATCAGCGGACAGGGAGAGACCCAGTACTTC. Translated: CAISGQGETQYF.

The chain recombines TRBV20-1 with TRBJ2-4; the match to TRBD2 covers 12 bases. This CDR3 is 16 amino acids long. V dropped 3 bases and J dropped 0; count of bases not matched to a gene: 3. Germline-derived CDR1 and CDR2 are DFQATT and SNEGSKA (reference sequence). CDR3 nucleotides: TGCAGTGCTAGTGGGGGACTAGCGGGAGCCAAAAACATTCAGTACTTC. It codes for CSASGGLAGAKNIQYF.